The present T cell receptor beta chain was sequenced within a study of blood T cell repertoires in COVID-19. Whole-study context: The origin of the acute and convalescent COVID-19 samples was the United States, Italy and Spain. T cells, B-cell-depleted T cells, or PBMCs supplied cDNA or gDNA.

The V segment lost 1 base and the J segment 5 bases; nucleotides outside the gene matches: 4. CDR1 and CDR2 from the germline V gene are SGHRS and YFSETQ. CDR3 length equals 16 residues. In the authors' workflow: Amplification of reference gene primers was used by the study to estimate nucleated cell counts. Sequencing used immunoSEQ multiplex PCR; TCRdb keeps in-frame clones, though not all of them. The V and J calls and clone size come from that table; D and trimming were worked out from the DNA. The profile shows 250,000 to 350,000 clones, around 91% of them singletons. The TCR originated in a woman in her sixties with acute or convalescent COVID-19. Sequenced: peripheral blood. The chain joins TRBV5-1 to TRBJ2-5, with TRBD2 identical over 14 bases. CDR3 nucleotide sequence: TGCGCCAGCAGCTTGAGGGGGACTAGCGGGGGCGAGACCCAGTACTTC. Amino acids: CASSLRGTSGGETQYF.